These 12 T cell receptor beta chains share one sample of origin, sequenced in a study of type 1 regulatory T cells. MiXCR, applied by TCRdb to the reads, yields one record per CDR3 protein. The profile shows just under 65,000 distinct CDR3 sequences, roughly half of them singletons. For these TCRs, the target antigens are not known. Sequencing was done on a sample of cultured non-Tr1 T cells, either the whole culture or a sorted T cell fraction (not recorded which). These receptors came from a human donor in good health.

The J gene is TRBJ2-5, the V gene TRBV6-5; the D call may be TRBD1 or TRBD2 (5 bases each). Germline V gene sequence: CDR1 MNHEY, CDR2 SVGAGI. The CDR3 sequence is 13 residues long. The germline V and J ends were trimmed by 0 bases and 9 bases, with 11 bases remaining between them. CDR3 nucleotide sequence: TGTGCCAGCAGTTACTCTTTGTGGGACCCCCAGTACTTC. It codes for CASSYSLWDPQYF.

The gene calls are TRBV19 and TRBJ1-2; D is unresolved. Trimming left V 7 bases short and J 2 bases short, with 8 bases between. The CDR3 spans 12 residues. Germline CDR1 is LNHDA and CDR2 is SQIVND (reference sequence). CDR3 in amino acids: CASTSKNYGYTF. As DNA, the CDR3 is TGTGCCAGTACAAGTAAAAACTATGGCTACACCTTC.

The V gene is TRBV11-2, the J gene TRBJ2-1; 14 bases fit TRBD2. J was trimmed by 13 bases and V by 4 bases; bases with no gene match: 15. There are 17 residues in the CDR3. Germline assignment: CDR1 SGHAT and CDR2 FQNNGV. The CDR3 protein is CASSSWSTSGGASTQFF. CDR3 bases: TGTGCCAGCAGCTCGTGGTCGACTAGCGGGGGGGCTTCAACTCAGTTCTTC.

This clonotype was seen only a few times. V is TRBV4-3 and J is TRBJ1-2; TRBD1 is a possible D gene (6 bases). CDR3 length: 15 residues. V was cut by 4 bases and J by 4 bases, with 16 bases left in between. Per the germline V gene, CDR1 is LGHNA and CDR2 is YSLEER. The CDR3 loop reads CASSRGGGTSYGYTF. In DNA form, the CDR3 reads TGCGCCAGCAGCCGAGGAGGGGGTACGTCCTATGGCTACACCTTC.

The V gene is TRBV19, the J gene TRBJ2-3; 11 nucleotides agree with TRBD2. Trimming took 4 bases from V and 1 from J; bases not matched to a gene: 7. CDR1 is LNHDA and CDR2 is SQIVND in the germline V gene (reference sequence). The CDR3 sequence is 17 residues long. The DNA for the CDR3 is TGTGCCAGTAGTAGGGCTAGCGGGGGGCAACGCACAGATACGCAGTATTTT. Protein sequence: CASSRASGGQRTDTQYF.

The V and J genes are TRBV7-9 and TRBJ2-2; 8 bases line up with TRBD1. CDR1 is SEHNR, CDR2 FQNEAQ, per germline (reference sequence). V trimming: 4 bases; J trimming: 3 bases; junction bases outside the gene matches: 7. The CDR3 loop spans 16 amino acids. Written as DNA, the CDR3 is TGTGCCAGCAGCTCCCGAGACAGGGGCCACACCGGGGAGCTGTTTTTT. Amino acids: CASSSRDRGHTGELFF.

The CDR3 spells CASSQVPALGSETQYF. The CDR3, as DNA: TGCGCCAGCAGCCAAGTCCCAGCCCTGGGTTCGGAGACCCAGTACTTC. V usage is TRBV4-3 and J usage is TRBJ2-5, with D hard to call. V was cut by 1 base and J by 5 bases, with 17 bases left in between. This CDR3 comprises 16 residues. The germline CDR1 and CDR2 sequences are LGHNA and YSLEER.

The chain carries TRBV11-1 and TRBJ1-3, with 8 bases matching TRBD1. V gave up 5 bases and J gave up 4 bases; unmatched junction bases: 7. Germline loops: CDR1 SGHAT, CDR2 FQDESV (reference sequence). The CDR3 is 15 residues long. CDR3: CASSLRGTGGNTIYF. CDR3 nucleotides: TGTGCCAGCAGCCTAAGAGGGACAGGAGGAAACACCATATATTTT.

The chain is built from TRBV5-1 and TRBJ2-7; 7 bases line up with TRBD1. Germline CDR1 is SGHRS and CDR2 is YFSETQ. J lost 4 bases, V lost 7 bases, and 11 bases had no gene match. This CDR3 contains 14 residues. This CDR3 reads CASGRTGTAYEQYF. CDR3 in DNA: TGCGCCAGCGGCCGCACCGGGACAGCTTACGAGCAGTACTTC.

This clonotype was seen more than once but under ten times. The V call is TRBV4-1, the J call TRBJ2-7; TRBD1 is a possible D gene (6 bases). The CDR3 length is 15 residues. Deletions cut 5 bases from V and 0 bases from J, with 14 bases between. Germline V CDR1 and CDR2: MGHRA, YSYEKL. CDR3 sequence (DNA): TGCGCCAGCAGCGCTACAGGGCTTAGCTCCTACGAGCAGTACTTC. Protein: CASSATGLSSYEQYF.

The chain uses TRBV27 and TRBJ2-7; unclear D gene. V was clipped by 5 bases and J by 0 bases, with 14 bases between them. This CDR3 region has 15 residues. CDR1 MNHEY and CDR2 SMNVEV come from the germline V gene (reference sequence). CDR3 nucleotide sequence: TGTGCCAGCAGTACGCTAGGCATTCGCTCCTACGAGCAGTACTTC. Amino acid sequence: CASSTLGIRSYEQYF.

V usage is TRBV7-9 and J usage is TRBJ1-1; 8 bases line up with TRBD1. Unmatched junction bases numbered 4, after V lost 5 bases and J lost 2 bases. The CDR3 contains 14 residues. CDR1 is SEHNR and CDR2 is FQNEAQ in the germline V gene (reference sequence). For the CDR3, the DNA is TGTGCCAGCAGCCGACAGGGGATTAACACTGAAGCTTTCTTT. Amino acid sequence: CASSRQGINTEAFF.